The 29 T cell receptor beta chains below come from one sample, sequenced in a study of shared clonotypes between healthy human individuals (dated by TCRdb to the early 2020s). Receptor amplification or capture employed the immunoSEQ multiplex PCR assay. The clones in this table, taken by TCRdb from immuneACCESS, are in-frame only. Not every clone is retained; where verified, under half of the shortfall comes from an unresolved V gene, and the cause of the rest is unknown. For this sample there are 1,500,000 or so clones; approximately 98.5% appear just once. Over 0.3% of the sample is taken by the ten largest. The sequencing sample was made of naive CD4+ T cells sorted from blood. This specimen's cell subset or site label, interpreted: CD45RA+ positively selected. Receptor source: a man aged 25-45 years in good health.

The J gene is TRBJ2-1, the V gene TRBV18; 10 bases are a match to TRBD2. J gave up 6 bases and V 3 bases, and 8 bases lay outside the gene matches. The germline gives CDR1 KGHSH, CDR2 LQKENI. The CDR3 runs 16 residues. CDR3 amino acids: CASSPIHGLAVNEQFF. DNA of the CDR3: TGTGCCAGCTCACCTATCCACGGACTAGCGGTCAATGAGCAGTTCTTC.

As DNA, the CDR3 is TGTGCCAGCAGTTACGTTGGGGATTATAACGGCGAGCAGTACTTC. It yields the protein CASSYVGDYNGEQYF. The genes are TRBV6-5 and TRBJ2-7, with unresolved D. The CDR3 loop spans 15 amino acids. V lost 2 bases and J 6 bases, leaving 17 bases between the germline ends. Germline loops: CDR1 MNHEY, CDR2 SVGAGI.

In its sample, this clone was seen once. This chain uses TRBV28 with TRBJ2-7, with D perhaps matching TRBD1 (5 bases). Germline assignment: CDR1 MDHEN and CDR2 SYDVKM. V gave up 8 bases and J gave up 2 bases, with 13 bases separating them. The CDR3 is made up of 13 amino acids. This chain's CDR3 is CASSLRVPYEQYF. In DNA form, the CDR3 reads TGTGCCAGCTCCCTCAGGGTCCCCTACGAGCAGTACTTC.

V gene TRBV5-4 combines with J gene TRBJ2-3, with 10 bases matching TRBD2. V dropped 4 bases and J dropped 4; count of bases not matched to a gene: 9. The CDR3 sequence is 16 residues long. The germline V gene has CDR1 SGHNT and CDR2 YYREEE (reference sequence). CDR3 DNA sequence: TGTGCCAGCAGCCCTGGGAGCGGGAGGGCCGCAGATACGCAGTATTTT. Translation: CASSPGSGRAADTQYF.

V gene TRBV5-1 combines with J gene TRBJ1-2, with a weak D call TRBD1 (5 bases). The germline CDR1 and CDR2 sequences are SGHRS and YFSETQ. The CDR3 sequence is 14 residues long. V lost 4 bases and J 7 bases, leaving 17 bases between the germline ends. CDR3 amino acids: CASSPTAGFFGYTF. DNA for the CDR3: TGCGCCAGCAGCCCTACCGCAGGGTTTTTTGGCTACACCTTC.

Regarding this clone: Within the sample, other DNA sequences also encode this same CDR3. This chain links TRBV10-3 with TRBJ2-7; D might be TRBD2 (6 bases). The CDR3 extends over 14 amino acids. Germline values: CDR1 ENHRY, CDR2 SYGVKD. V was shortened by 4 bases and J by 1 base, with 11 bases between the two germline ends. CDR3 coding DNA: TGTGCCATCAGTGGCCGGGACTCTTCCTACGAGCAGTACTTC. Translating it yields CAISGRDSSYEQYF.

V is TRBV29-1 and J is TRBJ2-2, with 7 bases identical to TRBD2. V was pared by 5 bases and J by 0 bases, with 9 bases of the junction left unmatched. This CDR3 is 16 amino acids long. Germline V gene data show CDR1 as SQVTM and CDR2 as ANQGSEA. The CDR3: CSVRGVRQANTGELFF. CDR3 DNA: TGCAGCGTTCGGGGGGTAAGGCAGGCGAACACCGGGGAGCTGTTTTTT.

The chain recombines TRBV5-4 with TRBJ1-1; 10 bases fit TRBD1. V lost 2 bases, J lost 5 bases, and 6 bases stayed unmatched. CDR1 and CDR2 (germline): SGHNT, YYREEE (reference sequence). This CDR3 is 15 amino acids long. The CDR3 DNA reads TGTGCCAGCAGCTTCCCGGGACAGGGGAGAACTGAAGCTTTCTTT. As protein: CASSFPGQGRTEAFF.

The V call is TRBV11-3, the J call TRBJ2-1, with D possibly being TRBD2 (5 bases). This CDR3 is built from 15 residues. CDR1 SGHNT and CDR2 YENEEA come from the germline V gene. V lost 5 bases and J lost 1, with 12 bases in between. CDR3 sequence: CASSRGGTSYNEQFF. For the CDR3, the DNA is TGTGCCAGCAGCCGCGGAGGCACATCCTACAATGAGCAGTTCTTC.

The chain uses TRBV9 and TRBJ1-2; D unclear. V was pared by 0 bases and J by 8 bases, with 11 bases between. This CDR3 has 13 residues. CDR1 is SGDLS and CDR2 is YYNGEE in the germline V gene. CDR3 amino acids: CASSVEAGLGYTF. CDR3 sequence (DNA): TGTGCCAGCAGCGTAGAAGCCGGGTTGGGCTACACCTTC.

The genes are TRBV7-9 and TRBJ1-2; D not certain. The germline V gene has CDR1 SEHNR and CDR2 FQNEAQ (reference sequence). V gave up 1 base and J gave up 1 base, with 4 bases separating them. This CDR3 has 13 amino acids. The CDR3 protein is CASSLGFNYGYTF. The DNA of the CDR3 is TGTGCCAGCAGCTTAGGATTTAACTATGGCTACACCTTC.

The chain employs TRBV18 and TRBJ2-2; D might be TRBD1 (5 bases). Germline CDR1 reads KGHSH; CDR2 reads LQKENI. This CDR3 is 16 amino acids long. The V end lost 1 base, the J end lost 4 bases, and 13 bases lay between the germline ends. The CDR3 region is CASSPRGAPVTGELFF. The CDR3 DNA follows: TGTGCCAGCTCACCACGGGGCGCACCCGTCACCGGGGAGCTGTTTTTT. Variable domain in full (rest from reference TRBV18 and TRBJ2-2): NAGVMQNPRHLVRRRGQEARLRCSPMKGHSHVYWYRQLPEEGLKFMVYLQKENIIDESGMPKERFSAEFPKEGPSILRIQQVVRGDSAAYFCASSPRGAPVTGELFFGEGSRLTVL.

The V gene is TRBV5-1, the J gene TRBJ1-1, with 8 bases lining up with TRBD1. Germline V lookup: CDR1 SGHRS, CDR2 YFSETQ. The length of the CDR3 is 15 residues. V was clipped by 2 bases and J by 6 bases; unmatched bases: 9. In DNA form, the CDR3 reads TGCGCCAGCAGCTTACCGGGACAGGTAACGGCTGAAGCTTTCTTT. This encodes CASSLPGQVTAEAFF.

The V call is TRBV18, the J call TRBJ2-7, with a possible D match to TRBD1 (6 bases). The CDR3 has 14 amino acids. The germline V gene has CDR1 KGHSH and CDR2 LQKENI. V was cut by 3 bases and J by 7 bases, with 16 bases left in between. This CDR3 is CASSPKPGASEQYF. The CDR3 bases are TGTGCCAGCTCACCCAAGCCAGGGGCCTCGGAGCAGTACTTC.

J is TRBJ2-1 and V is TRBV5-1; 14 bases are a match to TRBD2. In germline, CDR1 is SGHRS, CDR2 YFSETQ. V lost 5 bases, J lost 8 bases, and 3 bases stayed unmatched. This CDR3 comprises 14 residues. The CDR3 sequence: CASRGTSGSDEQFF. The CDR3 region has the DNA TGCGCCAGCAGAGGGACTAGCGGGAGTGATGAGCAGTTCTTC.

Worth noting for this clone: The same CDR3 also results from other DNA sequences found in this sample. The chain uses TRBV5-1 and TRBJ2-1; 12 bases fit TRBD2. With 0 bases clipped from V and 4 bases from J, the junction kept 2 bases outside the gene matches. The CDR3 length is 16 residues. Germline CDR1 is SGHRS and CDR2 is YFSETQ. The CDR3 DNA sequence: TGCGCCAGCAGCTTGGGACTAGCGGGGGTGTACAATGAGCAGTTCTTC. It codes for CASSLGLAGVYNEQFF.

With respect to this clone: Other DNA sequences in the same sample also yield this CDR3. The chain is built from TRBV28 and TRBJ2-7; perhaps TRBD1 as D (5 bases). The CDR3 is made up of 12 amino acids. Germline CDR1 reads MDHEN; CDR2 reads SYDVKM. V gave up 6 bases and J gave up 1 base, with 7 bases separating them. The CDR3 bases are TGTGCCAGCAGACGACAGTCCTACGAGCAGTACTTC. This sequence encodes CASRRQSYEQYF.

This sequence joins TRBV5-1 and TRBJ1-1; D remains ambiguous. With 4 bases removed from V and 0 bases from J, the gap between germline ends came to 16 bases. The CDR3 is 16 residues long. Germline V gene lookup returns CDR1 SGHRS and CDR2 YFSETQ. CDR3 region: CASSLIGVGMNTEAFF. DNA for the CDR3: TGCGCCAGCAGCCTAATTGGGGTCGGGATGAACACTGAAGCTTTCTTT.

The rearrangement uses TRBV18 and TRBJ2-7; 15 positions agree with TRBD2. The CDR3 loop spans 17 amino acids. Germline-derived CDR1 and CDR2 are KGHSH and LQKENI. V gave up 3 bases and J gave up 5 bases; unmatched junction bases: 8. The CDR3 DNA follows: TGTGCCAGCTCACCCAACATGGGACTAGCGGGAGGAAACGAGCAGTACTTC. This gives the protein CASSPNMGLAGGNEQYF. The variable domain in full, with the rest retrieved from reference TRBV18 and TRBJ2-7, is NAGVMQNPRHLVRRRGQEARLRCSPMKGHSHVYWYRQLPEEGLKFMVYLQKENIIDESGMPKERFSAEFPKEGPSILRIQQVVRGDSAAYFCASSPNMGLAGGNEQYFGPGTRLTVT.

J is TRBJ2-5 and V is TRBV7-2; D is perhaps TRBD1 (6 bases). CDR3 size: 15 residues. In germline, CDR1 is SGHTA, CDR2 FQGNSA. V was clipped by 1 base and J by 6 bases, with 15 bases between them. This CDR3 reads CASSLVPQGWKTQYF. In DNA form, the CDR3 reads TGTGCCAGCAGCTTAGTTCCACAGGGTTGGAAGACCCAGTACTTC.

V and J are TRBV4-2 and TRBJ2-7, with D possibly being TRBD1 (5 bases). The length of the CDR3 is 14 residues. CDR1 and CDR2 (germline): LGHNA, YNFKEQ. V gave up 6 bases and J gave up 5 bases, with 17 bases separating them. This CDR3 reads CASRGARSENEQYF. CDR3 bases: TGTGCCAGCAGAGGGGCTAGGTCGGAAAACGAGCAGTACTTC.

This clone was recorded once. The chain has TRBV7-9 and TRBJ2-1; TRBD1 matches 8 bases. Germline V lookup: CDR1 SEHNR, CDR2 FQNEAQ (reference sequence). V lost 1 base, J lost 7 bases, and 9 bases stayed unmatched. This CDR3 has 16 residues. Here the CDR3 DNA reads TGTGCCAGCAGCTTAGAACCGACGGGACAGGTTAATGAGCAGTTCTTC. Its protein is CASSLEPTGQVNEQFF. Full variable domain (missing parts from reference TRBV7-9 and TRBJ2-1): DTGVSQNPRHKITKRGQNVTFRCDPISEHNRLYWYRQTLGQGPEFLTYFQNEAQLEKSRLLSDRFSAERPKGSFSTLEIQRTEQGDSAMYLCASSLEPTGQVNEQFFGPGTRLTVL.

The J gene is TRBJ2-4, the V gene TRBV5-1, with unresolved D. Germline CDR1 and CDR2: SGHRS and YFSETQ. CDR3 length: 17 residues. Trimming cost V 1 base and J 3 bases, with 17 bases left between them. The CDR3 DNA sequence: TGCGCCAGCAGCTTGTTGGGGAAAGGGCTTGGCAAAAACATTCAGTACTTC. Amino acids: CASSLLGKGLGKNIQYF.

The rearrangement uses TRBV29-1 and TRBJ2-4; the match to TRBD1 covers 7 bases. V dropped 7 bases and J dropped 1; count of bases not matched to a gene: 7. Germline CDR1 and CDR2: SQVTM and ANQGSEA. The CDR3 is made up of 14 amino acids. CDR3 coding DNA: TGCAGCGCGAGGGACAGACATGCCAAAAACATTCAGTACTTC. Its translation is CSARDRHAKNIQYF.

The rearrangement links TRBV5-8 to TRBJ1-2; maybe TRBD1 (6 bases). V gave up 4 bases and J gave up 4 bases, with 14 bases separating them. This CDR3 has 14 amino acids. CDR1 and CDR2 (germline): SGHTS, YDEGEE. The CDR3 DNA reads TGTGCCAGCAGCCGAGAACAGGGCCTCTATGGCTACACCTTC. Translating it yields CASSREQGLYGYTF.

As DNA, the CDR3 is TGTGCCAGCACCGACTACCAAAGGGAGCAGTACTTC. This gives the protein CASTDYQREQYF. The chain is built from TRBV28 and TRBJ2-7, with D possibly being TRBD2 (5 bases). V was trimmed by 7 bases and J by 7 bases, leaving 14 bases between them. The V gene's germline CDR1 is MDHEN and CDR2 SYDVKM. The CDR3 contains 12 residues. Variable domain in full (rest from reference TRBV28 and TRBJ2-7): DVKVTQSSRYLVKRTGEKVFLECVQDMDHENMFWYRQDPGLGLRLIYFSYDVKMKEKGDIPEGYSVSREKKERFSLILESASTNQTSMYLCASTDYQREQYFGPGTRLTVT.

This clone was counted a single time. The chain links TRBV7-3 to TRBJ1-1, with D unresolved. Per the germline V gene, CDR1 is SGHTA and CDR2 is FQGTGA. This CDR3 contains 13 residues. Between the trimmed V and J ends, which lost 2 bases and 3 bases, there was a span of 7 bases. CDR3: CASSLGSDTEAFF. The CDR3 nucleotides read TGTGCCAGCAGCTTAGGGTCGGACACTGAAGCTTTCTTT.

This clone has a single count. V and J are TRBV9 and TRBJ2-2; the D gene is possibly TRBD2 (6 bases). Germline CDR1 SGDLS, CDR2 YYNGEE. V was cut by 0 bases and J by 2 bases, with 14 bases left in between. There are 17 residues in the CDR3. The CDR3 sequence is CASSVGFPGLNTGELFF. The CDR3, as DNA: TGTGCCAGCAGCGTAGGGTTTCCGGGACTTAACACCGGGGAGCTGTTTTTT.

CDR3 sequence (DNA): TGTGCCAGCATCCCCGTCGGAGCCCCTAGCACAGATACGCAGTATTTT. This translates into CASIPVGAPSTDTQYF. The chain is built from TRBV28 and TRBJ2-3; D is uncertain. Trimming pared 7 bases from V and 0 bases from J, leaving 17 bases between. Germline V lookup: CDR1 MDHEN, CDR2 SYDVKM. The CDR3 sequence is 16 residues long. The full variable domain, its missing parts supplied by reference TRBV28 and TRBJ2-3, is DVKVTQSSRYLVKRTGEKVFLECVQDMDHENMFWYRQDPGLGLRLIYFSYDVKMKEKGDIPEGYSVSREKKERFSLILESASTNQTSMYLCASIPVGAPSTDTQYFGPGTRLTVL.